The 20 T cell receptor beta chains presented below share a single source sample, sequenced in a study of blood T cell repertoires in COVID-19. Using immunoSEQ multiplex PCR, the repertoire was profiled, and TCRdb retains in-frame clones only, with some absent. The sample has more than 90,000 clones; 80% to 90% are singletons. The sequencing input was peripheral blood. The receptors originated from a man aged 40-55 years with acute or convalescent COVID-19.

The genes are TRBV5-1 and TRBJ2-7; the match to TRBD1 covers 7 bases. The CDR3 is 15 residues long. CDR1 SGHRS and CDR2 YFSETQ come from the germline V gene. J lost 5 bases, V lost 4 bases, and 12 bases had no gene match. The DNA for the CDR3 is TGCGCCAGCAGCCAAACCGGGACAGCCCCCCACGAGCAGTACTTC. Translated, it gives CASSQTGTAPHEQYF.

This chain connects TRBV7-9 to TRBJ2-2, with 8 bases fitting TRBD2. The CDR3 has 16 residues. Germline V lookup: CDR1 SEHNR, CDR2 FQNEAQ (reference sequence). Trimming took 4 bases from V and 4 from J; bases not matched to a gene: 8. The CDR3: CASSSGIAGTTGELFF. DNA of the CDR3: TGTGCCAGCAGCTCCGGGATAGCGGGAACCACCGGGGAGCTGTTTTTT.

The rearrangement joins TRBV14 to TRBJ2-1; the D is unclear. Per germline, CDR1 SGHDN and CDR2 FVKESK. The V gene lost 2 bases and the J gene lost 4 bases, with 6 bases spanning the gap. The CDR3 sequence is 13 residues long. This chain's CDR3 is CASSQQQYNEQFF. In nucleotides, the CDR3 is TGTGCCAGCAGCCAACAACAATACAATGAGCAGTTCTTC.

The V call is TRBV11-2, the J call TRBJ1-1; 9 nucleotides align to TRBD1. CDR3 length equals 13 residues. J was trimmed by 6 bases and V by 7 bases; bases with no gene match: 6. Germline V lookup: CDR1 SGHAT, CDR2 FQNNGV. CDR3 loop: CASNANRGPEAFF. The CDR3 DNA is TGTGCCAGCAACGCCAACAGGGGGCCTGAAGCTTTCTTT. Using reference TRBV11-2 and TRBJ1-1 for the parts outside the CDR3, the full variable domain is EAGVAQSPRYKIIEKRQSVAFWCNPISGHATLYWYQQILGQGPKLLIQFQNNGVVDDSQLPKDRFSAERLKGVDSTLKIQPAKLEDSAVYLCASNANRGPEAFFGQGTRLTVV.

The rearrangement links TRBV2 to TRBJ1-2; possibly TRBD1 for D (6 bases). The ends were cut back, 3 bases at V and 4 bases at J, with 9 bases in the middle. Per the germline V gene, CDR1 is SNHLY and CDR2 is FYNNEI. The CDR3 is 13 amino acids. The CDR3 sequence is CASSDRTVYGYTF. In DNA form, the CDR3 reads TGTGCCAGCAGTGACCGGACAGTCTATGGCTACACCTTC.

The chain couples TRBV10-2 to TRBJ2-5, with 7 bases fitting TRBD2. The junction had 5 bases not matched to a gene; V was cut back by 2 bases and J by 5 bases. CDR3 length equals 14 residues. Germline loops: CDR1 WSHSY, CDR2 SAAADI. DNA of the CDR3: TGCGCCAGCAGTGAGGGGGGACTAAGGGAGACCCAGTACTTC. Encoded protein: CASSEGGLRETQYF.

The sample holds a few counts of this clone. V is TRBV6-5 and J is TRBJ1-6; D may be TRBD1 (6 bases). Deletions cut 7 bases from V and 2 bases from J, with 9 bases between. The CDR3 has 14 amino acids. Germline V gene lookup returns CDR1 MNHEY and CDR2 SVGAGI. CDR3 protein: CASTGDTYNSPLHF. In DNA form, the CDR3 reads TGTGCCAGCACCGGGGACACCTATAATTCACCCCTCCACTTT.

The chain carries TRBV28 and TRBJ2-3, with 8 bases fitting TRBD2. There are 15 residues in the CDR3. V shed 2 bases, J shed 4 bases, and the junction held 5 bases outside the gene matches. Germline loops: CDR1 MDHEN, CDR2 SYDVKM. The CDR3 region has the DNA TGTGCCAGCAGTTTACCGGGACTAGGGGCAGATACGCAGTATTTT. Protein: CASSLPGLGADTQYF. Filled out from reference TRBV28 and TRBJ2-3, the complete variable domain reads DVKVTQSSRYLVKRTGEKVFLECVQDMDHENMFWYRQDPGLGLRLIYFSYDVKMKEKGDIPEGYSVSREKKERFSLILESASTNQTSMYLCASSLPGLGADTQYFGPGTRLTVL.

V usage is TRBV21-1 and J usage is TRBJ2-2; the DNA was not compared with TRBD1, the D call given in the table. TRBV21-1 is assigned pseudogene status. This CDR3 spans 19 amino acids. The CDR3 loop reads CASSKLQGAIRSNTGELFF. The DNA for the CDR3 is TGTGCCAGCAGCAAATTACAGGGGGCAATACGCTCGAACACCGGGGAGCTGTTTTTT.

This chain connects TRBV7-3 to TRBJ1-1; no clear D. Germline V lookup: CDR1 SGHTA, CDR2 FQGTGA. Trimming removed 5 bases at V and 1 base at J, with 8 bases between. CDR3 length: 13 amino acids. CDR3 amino acids: CASSIQENTEAFF. CDR3 nucleotide sequence: TGTGCCAGCAGCATCCAGGAGAACACTGAAGCTTTCTTT.

The genes are TRBV5-1 and TRBJ2-1; 11 nucleotides agree with TRBD2. Germline V gene data show CDR1 as SGHRS and CDR2 as YFSETQ. This CDR3 contains 17 residues. Trimming at V came to 0 bases and at J to 4 bases, leaving 6 bases not matched to a gene. The CDR3 sequence is CASSLEELAGGYNEQFF. CDR3 coding DNA: TGCGCCAGCAGCTTGGAAGAATTAGCGGGGGGGTACAATGAGCAGTTCTTC. The full variable domain, in which reference TRBV5-1 and TRBJ2-1 provide the parts outside the CDR3, is KAGVTQTPRYLIKTRGQQVTLSCSPISGHRSVSWYQQTPGQGLQFLFEYFSETQRNKGNFPGRFSGRQFSNSRSEMNVSTLELGDSALYLCASSLEELAGGYNEQFFGPGTRLTVL.

This chain links TRBV19 with TRBJ2-2; 7 positions match TRBD2. Trimming at V came to 2 bases and at J to 4 bases, leaving 4 bases not matched to a gene. This CDR3 contains 15 residues. Looked up from germline, CDR1 is LNHDA and CDR2 is SQIVND (reference sequence). The CDR3 spells CASSIMASGTGELFF. The CDR3 DNA is TGTGCCAGTAGTATAATGGCTAGCGGCACCGGGGAGCTGTTTTTT.

The J gene is TRBJ1-4, the V gene TRBV30; D possibly corresponds to TRBD1 (5 bases). Germline V CDR1 and CDR2: GTSNPN, SVGIG (reference sequence). This CDR3 region has 16 residues. The V and J ends lost 3 bases and 0 bases respectively, with 14 bases between them. CDR3 sequence reads: CAWREGSATTNEKLFF. The DNA for the CDR3 is TGTGCCTGGAGGGAGGGGTCCGCCACAACTAATGAAAAACTGTTTTTT.

The chain is built from TRBV7-3 and TRBJ2-1; 7 bases agree with TRBD1. J was trimmed by 6 bases and V by 5 bases; bases with no gene match: 7. The CDR3 has 14 residues. Looked up from germline, CDR1 is SGHTA and CDR2 is FQGTGA. The CDR3 loop is CASSPGQALNEQFF. The CDR3 nucleotides read TGTGCCAGCAGCCCTGGACAGGCCCTCAATGAGCAGTTCTTC.

This clone came up a few times. V and J are TRBV6-5 and TRBJ2-2; no reliable D call. Germline assignment: CDR1 MNHEY and CDR2 SVGAGI. CDR3 length: 14 amino acids. Trimming took 4 bases from V and 3 from J, leaving 9 bases between them. The CDR3 spells CASSLDLYTGELFF. For the CDR3, the DNA is TGTGCCAGCAGTTTAGACTTATACACCGGGGAGCTGTTTTTT.

The rearrangement joins TRBV6-6 to TRBJ2-2; D is uncertain. The V gene's germline CDR1 is MNHNY and CDR2 SVGAGI (reference sequence). The length of the CDR3 is 11 residues. V lost 7 bases to trimming and J lost 8 bases, with 8 bases between them. The CDR3: CASTNLGELFF. In nucleotides, the CDR3 is TGTGCCAGCACCAATTTGGGGGAGCTGTTTTTT.

V is TRBV4-2 and J is TRBJ2-1; 8 bases line up with TRBD2. The CDR3 is 16 residues long. Germline loops: CDR1 LGHNA, CDR2 YNFKEQ. The ends lost 0 bases at V and 6 bases at J; junction bases unmatched: 7. This CDR3 reads CASSQDLAGGSNEQFF. The CDR3 bases are TGTGCCAGCAGCCAAGATCTGGCGGGGGGTTCCAATGAGCAGTTCTTC.

The sample holds one count of this clone. The chain has TRBV5-4 and TRBJ2-1, with no clear D. Trimming removed 1 base from V and 8 bases from J, with 7 bases in between. CDR1 SGHNT and CDR2 YYREEE come from the germline V gene (reference sequence). This CDR3 has 12 residues. CDR3 in amino acids: CASSLLSDEQFF. CDR3 DNA: TGTGCCAGCAGCTTGTTGTCGGATGAGCAGTTCTTC.

The chain uses TRBV6-5 and TRBJ1-2; weak D call: TRBD1 (6 bases). Germline CDR1 is MNHEY and CDR2 is SVGAGI. V was shortened by 5 bases and J by 3 bases, with 16 bases between the two germline ends. This CDR3 has 15 amino acids. In nucleotides, the CDR3 is TGTGCCAGCAGTCTAACACCGGGACAAGACTATGGCTACACCTTC. Protein sequence: CASSLTPGQDYGYTF.

The chain links TRBV11-3 to TRBJ2-2, with TRBD1 matching over 10 bases. Trimming took 5 bases from V and 6 from J; bases not matched to a gene: 3. Germline CDR1 reads SGHNT; CDR2 reads YENEEA. There are 14 residues in the CDR3. DNA for the CDR3: TGTGCCAGCAGCCCAGGGACAGGGGCCGGGGAGCTGTTTTTT. Amino acids: CASSPGTGAGELFF.